These T cell receptor beta chains were read from a single sample in a study of T cell repertoires in aging, cancer and after chemotherapy. TCRdb independently ran MiXCR on the multiplex PCR reads; one entry per CDR3 protein. Among a few thousand distinct CDR3 sequences, approximately 40% were seen once, and the ten largest hold approximately 5.4%. The sequenced sample consisted of blood. These receptors were obtained from a human donor with a solid tumor. CDR3s include the opening cysteine and the closing phenylalanine or tryptophan. Each record gives: V gene, CDR3 protein.

v_call: TRBV6-1
cdr3_aa: CASSRLAGGQETQYF

v_call: TRBV5-4
cdr3_aa: CASSLYRGGVEYQPQHF

v_call: TRBV6-1
cdr3_aa: CASPREGKGLSGYTF

v_call: TRBV6-5
cdr3_aa: CASGRGPLTDTQYF

v_call: TRBV20-1
cdr3_aa: CSARDVARETGEQYF

v_call: TRBV30
cdr3_aa: CAWSVRMGETQYF

v_call: TRBV29-1
cdr3_aa: CSYFQGASLEGYTF

v_call: TRBV6-5
cdr3_aa: CASSYQGGNEQYF

v_call: TRBV10-3
cdr3_aa: CAISAQKRGGPKETQYF

v_call: TRBV30
cdr3_aa: CAWSVSLQVGLFF

v_call: TRBV30
cdr3_aa: CAWKARGTAGELFF

v_call: TRBV6-1
cdr3_aa: CASSEEGHQPQHF

v_call: TRBV20-1
cdr3_aa: CSARVRLAGLNEQFF

v_call: TRBV19
cdr3_aa: CASSTLGGNYNEQFF

v_call: TRBV6-1
cdr3_aa: CASSVTSGDYNEQFF

v_call: TRBV19
cdr3_aa: CASSYGNYGYTF

v_call: TRBV19
cdr3_aa: CASSAGSNKKLFF